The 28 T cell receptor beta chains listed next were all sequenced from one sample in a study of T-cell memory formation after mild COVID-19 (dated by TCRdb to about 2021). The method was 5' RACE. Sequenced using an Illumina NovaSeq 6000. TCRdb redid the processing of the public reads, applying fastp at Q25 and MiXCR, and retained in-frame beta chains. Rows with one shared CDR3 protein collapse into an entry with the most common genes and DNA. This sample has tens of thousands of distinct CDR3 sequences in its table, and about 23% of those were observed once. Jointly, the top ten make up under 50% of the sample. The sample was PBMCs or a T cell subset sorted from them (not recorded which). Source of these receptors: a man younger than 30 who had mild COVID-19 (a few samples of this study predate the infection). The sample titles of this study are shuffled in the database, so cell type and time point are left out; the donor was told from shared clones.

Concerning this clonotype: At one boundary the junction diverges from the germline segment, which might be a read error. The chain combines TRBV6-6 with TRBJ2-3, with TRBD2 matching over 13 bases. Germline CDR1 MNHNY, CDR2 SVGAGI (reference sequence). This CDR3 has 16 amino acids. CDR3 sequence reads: CASSDSTSGGADTQYF. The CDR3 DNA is TGTGCCAGCAGTGACTCAACTAGCGGGGGGGCTGATACGCAGTATTTT.

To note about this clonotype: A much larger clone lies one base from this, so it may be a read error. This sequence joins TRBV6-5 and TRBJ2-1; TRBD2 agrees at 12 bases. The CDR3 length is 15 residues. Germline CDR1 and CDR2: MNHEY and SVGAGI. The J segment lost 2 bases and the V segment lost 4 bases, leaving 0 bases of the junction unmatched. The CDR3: CASSWTSGAYNEQFF. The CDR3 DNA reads TGTGCCAGCAGTTGGACTAGCGGGGCCTACAATGAGCAGTTCTTC.

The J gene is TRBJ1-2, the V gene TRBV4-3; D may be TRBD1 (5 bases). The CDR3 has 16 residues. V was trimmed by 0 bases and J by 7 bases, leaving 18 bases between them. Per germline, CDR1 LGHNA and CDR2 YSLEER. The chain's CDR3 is CASSQEFSAGKTGYTF. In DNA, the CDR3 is TGCGCCAGCAGCCAAGAATTTAGTGCAGGGAAGACTGGCTACACCTTC.

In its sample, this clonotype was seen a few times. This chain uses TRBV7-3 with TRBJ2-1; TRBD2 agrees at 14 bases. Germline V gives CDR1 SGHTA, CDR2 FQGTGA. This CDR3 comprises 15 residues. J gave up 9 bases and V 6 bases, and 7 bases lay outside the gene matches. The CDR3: CASSRTSGGRSEQFF. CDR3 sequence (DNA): TGTGCCAGCAGTCGGACTAGCGGGGGGCGTTCTGAGCAGTTCTTC.

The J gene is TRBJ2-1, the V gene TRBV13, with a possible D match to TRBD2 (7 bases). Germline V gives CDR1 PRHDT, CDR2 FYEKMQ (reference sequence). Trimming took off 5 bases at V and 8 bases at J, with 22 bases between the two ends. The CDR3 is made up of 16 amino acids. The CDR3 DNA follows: TGTGCCAGCAGCCAGAGAAGGGGGGGACCCTCGGATGAGCAGTTCTTC. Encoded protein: CASSQRRGGPSDEQFF.

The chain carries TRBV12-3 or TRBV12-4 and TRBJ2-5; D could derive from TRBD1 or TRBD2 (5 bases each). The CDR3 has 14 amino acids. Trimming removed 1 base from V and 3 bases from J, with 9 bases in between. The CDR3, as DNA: TGTGCCAGCAGTTTAGGGGGGATTAAAGAGACCCAGTACTTC. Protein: CASSLGGIKETQYF.

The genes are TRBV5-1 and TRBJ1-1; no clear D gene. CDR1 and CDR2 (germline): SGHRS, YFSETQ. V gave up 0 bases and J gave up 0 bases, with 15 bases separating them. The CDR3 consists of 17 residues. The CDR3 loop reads CASSLDWEGGLNTEAFF. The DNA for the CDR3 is TGCGCCAGCAGCTTGGATTGGGAGGGAGGCTTGAACACTGAAGCTTTCTTT. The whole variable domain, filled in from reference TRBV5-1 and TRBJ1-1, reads KAGVTQTPRYLIKTRGQQVTLSCSPISGHRSVSWYQQTPGQGLQFLFEYFSETQRNKGNFPGRFSGRQFSNSRSEMNVSTLELGDSALYLCASSLDWEGGLNTEAFFGQGTRLTVV.

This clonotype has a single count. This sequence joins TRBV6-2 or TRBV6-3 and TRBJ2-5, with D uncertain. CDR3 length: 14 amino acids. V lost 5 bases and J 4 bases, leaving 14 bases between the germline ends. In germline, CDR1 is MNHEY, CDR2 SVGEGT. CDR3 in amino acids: CASSARLGRETQYF. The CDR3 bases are TGTGCCAGCAGTGCCAGACTGGGTCGAGAGACCCAGTACTTC.

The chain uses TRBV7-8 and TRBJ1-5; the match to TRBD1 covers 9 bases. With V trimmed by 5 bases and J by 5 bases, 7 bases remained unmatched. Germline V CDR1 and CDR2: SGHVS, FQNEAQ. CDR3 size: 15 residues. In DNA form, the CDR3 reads TGTGCCAGCAGCCGGGGGACAGGGTCTCATCAGCCCCAGCATTTT. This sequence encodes CASSRGTGSHQPQHF.

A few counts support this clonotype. The CDR3 region is CASMSSRSDTQYF. The CDR3 region has the DNA TGTGCCAGCATGTCGAGTCGCTCAGATACGCAGTATTTT. The chain has TRBV28 and TRBJ2-3; D gene ambiguous. Germline-derived CDR1 and CDR2 are MDHEN and SYDVKM. V lost 7 bases and J lost 4, with 12 bases in between. This CDR3 is 13 amino acids long.

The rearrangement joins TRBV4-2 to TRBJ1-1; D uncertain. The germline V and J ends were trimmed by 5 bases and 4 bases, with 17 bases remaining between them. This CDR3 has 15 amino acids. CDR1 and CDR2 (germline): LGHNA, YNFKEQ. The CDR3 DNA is TGTGCCAGCAGCTCACGTGACCGACCGAGCACTGAAGCTTTCTTT. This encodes CASSSRDRPSTEAFF.

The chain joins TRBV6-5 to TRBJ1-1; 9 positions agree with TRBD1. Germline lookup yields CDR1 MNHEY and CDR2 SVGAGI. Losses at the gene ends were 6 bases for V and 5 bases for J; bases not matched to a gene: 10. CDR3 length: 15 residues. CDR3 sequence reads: CASSIAGTGTTEAFF. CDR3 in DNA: TGTGCCAGCAGCATTGCCGGGACAGGGACGACTGAAGCTTTCTTT.

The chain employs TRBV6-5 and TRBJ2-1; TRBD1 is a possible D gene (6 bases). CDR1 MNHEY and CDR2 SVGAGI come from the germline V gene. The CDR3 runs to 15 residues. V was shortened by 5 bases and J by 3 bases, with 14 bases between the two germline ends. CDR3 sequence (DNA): TGTGCCAGCAGTGAAAACAGGGATTACTACAATGAGCAGTTCTTC. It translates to CASSENRDYYNEQFF.

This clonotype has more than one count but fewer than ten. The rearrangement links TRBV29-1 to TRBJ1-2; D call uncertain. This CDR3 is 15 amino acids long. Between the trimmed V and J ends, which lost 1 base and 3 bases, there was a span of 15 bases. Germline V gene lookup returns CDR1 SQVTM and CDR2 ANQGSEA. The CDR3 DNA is TGCAGCGTTGAAGTGAACGGGCCGATCGACTATGGCTACACCTTC. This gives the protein CSVEVNGPIDYGYTF.

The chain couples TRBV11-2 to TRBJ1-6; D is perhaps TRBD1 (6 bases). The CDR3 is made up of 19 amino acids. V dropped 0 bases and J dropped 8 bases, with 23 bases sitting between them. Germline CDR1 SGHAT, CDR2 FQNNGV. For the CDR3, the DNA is TGTGCCAGCAGCTTAGATCGGGGCACAGGGAACGCTGATGATTCACCCCTCCACTTT. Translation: CASSLDRGTGNADDSPLHF.

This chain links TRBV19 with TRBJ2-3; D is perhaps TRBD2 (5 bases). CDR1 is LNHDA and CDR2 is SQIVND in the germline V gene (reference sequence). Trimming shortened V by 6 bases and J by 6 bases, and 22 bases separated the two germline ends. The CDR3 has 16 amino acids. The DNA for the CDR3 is TGTGCCAGTAGACCCCCGGGATCCTGGAGGTCGGATACGCAGTATTTT. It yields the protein CASRPPGSWRSDTQYF.

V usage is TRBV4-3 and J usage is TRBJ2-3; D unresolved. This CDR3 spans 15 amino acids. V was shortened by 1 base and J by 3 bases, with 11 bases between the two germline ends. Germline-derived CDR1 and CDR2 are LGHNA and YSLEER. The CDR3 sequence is CASSQVVGSTDTQYF. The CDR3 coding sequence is TGCGCCAGCAGCCAAGTCGTAGGCTCAACAGATACGCAGTATTTT.

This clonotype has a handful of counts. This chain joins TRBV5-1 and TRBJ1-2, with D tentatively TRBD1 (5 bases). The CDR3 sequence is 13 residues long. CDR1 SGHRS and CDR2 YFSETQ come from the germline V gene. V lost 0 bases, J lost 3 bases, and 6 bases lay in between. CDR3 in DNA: TGCGCCAGCAGCTTGGTCAGGGACTATGGCTACACCTTC. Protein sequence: CASSLVRDYGYTF.

The CDR3 region is CASSLTSGGMNTEAFF. CDR3 bases: TGCGCCAGCAGCTTGACGTCAGGGGGAATGAACACTGAAGCTTTCTTT. The chain employs TRBV5-1 and TRBJ1-1; 7 nucleotides match TRBD1. This CDR3 is built from 16 residues. The J segment lost 0 bases and the V segment lost 1 base, leaving 6 bases of the junction unmatched. Germline values: CDR1 SGHRS, CDR2 YFSETQ.

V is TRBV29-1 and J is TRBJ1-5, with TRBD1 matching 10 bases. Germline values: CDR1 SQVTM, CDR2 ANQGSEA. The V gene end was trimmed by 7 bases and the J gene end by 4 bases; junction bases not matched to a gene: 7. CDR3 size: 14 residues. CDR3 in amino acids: CSALKDRGNQPQHF. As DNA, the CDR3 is TGCAGCGCATTGAAGGACAGGGGGAATCAGCCCCAGCATTTT.

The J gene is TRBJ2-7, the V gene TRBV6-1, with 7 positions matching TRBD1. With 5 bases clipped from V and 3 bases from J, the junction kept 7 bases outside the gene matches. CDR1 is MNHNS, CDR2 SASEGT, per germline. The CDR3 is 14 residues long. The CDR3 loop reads CASSLRDSYYEQYF. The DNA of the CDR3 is TGTGCCAGCAGTCTCCGGGACAGCTACTACGAGCAGTACTTC.

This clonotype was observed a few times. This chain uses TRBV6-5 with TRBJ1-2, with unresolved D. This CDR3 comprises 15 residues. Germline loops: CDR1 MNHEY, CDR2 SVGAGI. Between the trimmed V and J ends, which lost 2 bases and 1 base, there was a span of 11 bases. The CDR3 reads CASSYNGRSNYGYTF. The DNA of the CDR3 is TGTGCCAGCAGTTACAATGGACGGAGTAACTATGGCTACACCTTC.

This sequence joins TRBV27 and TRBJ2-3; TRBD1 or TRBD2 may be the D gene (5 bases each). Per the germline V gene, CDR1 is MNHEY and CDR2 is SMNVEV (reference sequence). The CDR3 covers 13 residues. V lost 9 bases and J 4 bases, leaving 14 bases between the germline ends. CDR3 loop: CASGTVGPDTQYF. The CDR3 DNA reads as TGTGCCAGTGGGACGGTGGGGCCAGATACGCAGTATTTT.

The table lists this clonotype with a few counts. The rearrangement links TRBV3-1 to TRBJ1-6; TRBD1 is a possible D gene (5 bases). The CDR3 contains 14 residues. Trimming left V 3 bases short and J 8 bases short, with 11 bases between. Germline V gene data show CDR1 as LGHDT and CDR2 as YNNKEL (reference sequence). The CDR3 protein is CASSQVTADSPLHF. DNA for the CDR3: TGTGCCAGCAGCCAGGTGACAGCCGATTCACCCCTCCACTTT.

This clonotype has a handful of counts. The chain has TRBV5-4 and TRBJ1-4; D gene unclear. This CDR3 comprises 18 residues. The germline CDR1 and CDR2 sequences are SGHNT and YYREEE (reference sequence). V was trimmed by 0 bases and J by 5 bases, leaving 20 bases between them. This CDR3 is CASSLDGSRLGPNEKLFF. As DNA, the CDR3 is TGTGCCAGCAGCTTGGATGGGAGCAGGTTAGGACCGAATGAAAAACTGTTTTTT.

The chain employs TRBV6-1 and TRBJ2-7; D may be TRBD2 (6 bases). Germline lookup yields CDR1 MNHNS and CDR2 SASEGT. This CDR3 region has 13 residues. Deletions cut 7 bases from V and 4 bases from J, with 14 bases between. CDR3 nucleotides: TGTGCCAGCATTTCCCTGGAGGGATACGAGCAGTACGTC. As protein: CASISLEGYEQYV.

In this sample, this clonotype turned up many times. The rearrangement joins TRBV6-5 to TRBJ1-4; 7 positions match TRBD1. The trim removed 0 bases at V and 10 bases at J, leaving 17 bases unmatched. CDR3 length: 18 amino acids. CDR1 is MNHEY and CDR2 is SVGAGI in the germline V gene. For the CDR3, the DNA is TGTGCCAGCAGTTACTCGGGCCGGACAGGAGGGTTTTGGGGAAAACTGTTTTTT. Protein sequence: CASSYSGRTGGFWGKLFF.

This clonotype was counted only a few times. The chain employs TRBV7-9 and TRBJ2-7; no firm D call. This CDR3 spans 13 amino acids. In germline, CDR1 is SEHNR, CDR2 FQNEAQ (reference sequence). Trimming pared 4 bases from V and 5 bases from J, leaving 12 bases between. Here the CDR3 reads CASSWLSTDEQYF. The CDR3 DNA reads TGTGCCAGCAGCTGGCTCTCTACGGACGAGCAGTACTTC.